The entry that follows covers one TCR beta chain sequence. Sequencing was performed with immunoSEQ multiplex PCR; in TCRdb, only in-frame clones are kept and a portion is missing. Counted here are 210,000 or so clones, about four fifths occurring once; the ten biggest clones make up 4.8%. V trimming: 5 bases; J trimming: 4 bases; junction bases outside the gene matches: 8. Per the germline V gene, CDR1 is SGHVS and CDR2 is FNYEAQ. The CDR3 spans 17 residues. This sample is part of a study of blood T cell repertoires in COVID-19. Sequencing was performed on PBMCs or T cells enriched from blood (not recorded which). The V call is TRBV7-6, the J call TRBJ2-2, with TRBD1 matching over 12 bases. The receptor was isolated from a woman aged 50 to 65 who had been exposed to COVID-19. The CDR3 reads CASSPGTGGASTGELFF. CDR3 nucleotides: TGTGCCAGCAGCCCGGGGACAGGGGGCGCCAGCACCGGGGAGCTGTTTTTT.